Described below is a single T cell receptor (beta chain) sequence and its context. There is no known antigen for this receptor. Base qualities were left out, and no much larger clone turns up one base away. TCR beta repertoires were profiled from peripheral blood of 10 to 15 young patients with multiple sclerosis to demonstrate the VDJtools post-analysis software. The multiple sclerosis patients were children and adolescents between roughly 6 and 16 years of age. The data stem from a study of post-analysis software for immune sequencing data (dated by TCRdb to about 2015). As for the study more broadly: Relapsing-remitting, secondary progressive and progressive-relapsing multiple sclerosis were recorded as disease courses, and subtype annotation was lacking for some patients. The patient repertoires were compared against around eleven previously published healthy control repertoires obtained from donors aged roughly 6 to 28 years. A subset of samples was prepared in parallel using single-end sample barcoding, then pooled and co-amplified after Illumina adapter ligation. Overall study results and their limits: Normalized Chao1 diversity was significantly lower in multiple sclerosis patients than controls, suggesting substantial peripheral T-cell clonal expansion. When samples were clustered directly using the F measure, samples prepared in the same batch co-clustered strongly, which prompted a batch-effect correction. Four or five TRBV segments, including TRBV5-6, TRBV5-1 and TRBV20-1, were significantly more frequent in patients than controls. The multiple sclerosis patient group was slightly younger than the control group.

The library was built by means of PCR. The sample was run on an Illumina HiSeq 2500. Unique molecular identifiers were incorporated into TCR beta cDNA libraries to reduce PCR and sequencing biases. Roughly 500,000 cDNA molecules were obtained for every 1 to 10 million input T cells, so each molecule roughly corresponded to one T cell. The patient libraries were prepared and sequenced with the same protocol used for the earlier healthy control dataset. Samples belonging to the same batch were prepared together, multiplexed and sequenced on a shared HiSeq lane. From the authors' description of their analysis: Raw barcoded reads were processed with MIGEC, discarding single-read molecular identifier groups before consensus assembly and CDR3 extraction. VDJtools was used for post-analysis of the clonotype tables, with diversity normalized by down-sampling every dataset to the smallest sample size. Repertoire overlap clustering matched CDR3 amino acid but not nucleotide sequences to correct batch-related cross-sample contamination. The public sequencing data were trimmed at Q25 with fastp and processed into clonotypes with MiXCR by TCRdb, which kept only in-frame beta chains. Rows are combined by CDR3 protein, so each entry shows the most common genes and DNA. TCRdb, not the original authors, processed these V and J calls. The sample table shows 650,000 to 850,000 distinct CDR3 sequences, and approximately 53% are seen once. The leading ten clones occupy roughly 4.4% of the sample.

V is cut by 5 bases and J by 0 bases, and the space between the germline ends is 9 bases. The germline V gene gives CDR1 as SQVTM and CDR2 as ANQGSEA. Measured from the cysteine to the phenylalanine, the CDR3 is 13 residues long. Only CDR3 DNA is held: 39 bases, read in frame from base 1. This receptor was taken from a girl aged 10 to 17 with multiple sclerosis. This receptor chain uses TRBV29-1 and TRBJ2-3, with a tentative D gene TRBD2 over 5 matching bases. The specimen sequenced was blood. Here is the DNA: TGCAGCGTTTCTAGCCCTAGCACAGATACGCAGTATTTT. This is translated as CSVSSPSTDTQYF.